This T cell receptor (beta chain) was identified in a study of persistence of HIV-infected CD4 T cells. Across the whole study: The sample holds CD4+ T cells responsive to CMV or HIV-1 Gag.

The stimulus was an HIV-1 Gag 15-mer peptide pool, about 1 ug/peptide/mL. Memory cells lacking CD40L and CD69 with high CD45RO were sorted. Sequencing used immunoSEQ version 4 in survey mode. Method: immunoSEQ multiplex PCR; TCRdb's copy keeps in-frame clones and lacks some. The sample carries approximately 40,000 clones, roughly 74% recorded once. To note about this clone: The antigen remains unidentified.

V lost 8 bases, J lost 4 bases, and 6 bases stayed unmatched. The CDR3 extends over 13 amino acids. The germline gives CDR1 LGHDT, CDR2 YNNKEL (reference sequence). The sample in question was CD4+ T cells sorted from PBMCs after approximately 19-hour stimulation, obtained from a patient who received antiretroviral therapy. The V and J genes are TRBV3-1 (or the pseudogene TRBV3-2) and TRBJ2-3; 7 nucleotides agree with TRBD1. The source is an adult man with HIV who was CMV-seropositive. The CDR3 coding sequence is TGTGCCAGCGGAGACAGGGTCTCAGATACGCAGTATTTT. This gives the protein CASGDRVSDTQYF.